This T cell receptor (beta chain) is from a study of T cell responses to AZD1222 COVID-19 vaccine. Germline loops: CDR1 MNHEY, CDR2 SVGAGI. This CDR3 has 14 amino acids. Produced via immunoSEQ multiplex PCR; TCRdb's table is partial and in-frame only. The profile covers about 150,000 clones, with 90% appearing a single time and about 1.4% taken by the ten largest. Study outcomes and limitations: Seropositive status at baseline applied to only a handful of AZD1222 recipients. Researchers took repertoire samples only after the peak T cell response had come. Clonal diversity may have been underestimated, and the donors were mostly white British, with more females than males.

Comment on this clone: The antigen remains undetermined. One end of the junction does not line up with germline, which may come from a read error.

The sample consisted of peripheral blood, taken 28 days after the second AZD1222 dose. The gene calls are TRBV6-5 and TRBJ1-2; tentative D call: TRBD1 (6 bases). The sequence was obtained from an adult who received the AZD1222 COVID-19 vaccine. The CDR3 nucleotides read TGTGCCAGCAGCTACTCCGCAGGGGACTATGGCTACACCTTC. Its protein is CASSYSAGDYGYTF.